This T cell receptor (beta chain) was profiled in a study of CD8+ T cells in alopecia areata. Overall study context: Scalp area affected, as a percentage, set the severity score of treated patients. Study-level findings and limits: TCRs were shared less clearly across patients than in mice, possibly for HLA-related reasons. Tofacitinib produced a significant decrease in scalp clonality and in expanded CD8+ clones among the top 100. Persistence during tofacitinib was seen for many expanded lesional clones in scalp and blood.

CDR1 LNHDA and CDR2 SQIVND come from the germline V gene (reference sequence). V lost 1 base, J lost 4 bases, and 10 bases lay in between. The CDR3 runs to 14 residues. About this clone itself: What it binds is unknown.

Specified treatment: oral pan-JAK inhibitor, 5-10 mg twice daily. Once RNA had been extracted, it was reverse transcribed into cDNA to act as the sequencing template. The method was immunoSEQ multiplex PCR; TCRdb's version includes in-frame clones alone and lacks a portion of them. The sample has more than 140,000 clones; around 86% are singletons. V is TRBV19 and J is TRBJ1-1; D ambiguous. The sequences come from CD8+ T cells sorted from blood, collected at week 4, from a patient treated with tofacitinib. The receptor was isolated from a human donor with alopecia areata. The CDR3 bases are TGTGCCAGTAGTATAGGGGGAGGCCCCACTGAAGCTTTCTTT. The encoded protein is CASSIGGGPTEAFF.